This TCR beta chain was profiled in a study of cytomegalovirus exposure and HLA in healthy donors. General study findings and limits: It was confirmed in vitro that a few of the CMV-associated chains were specific for CMV antigens. Rarity held for most TCR sequences, but there were some public TCRs that occurred in many donors. An Asian-associated ancestry cluster reportedly showed fewer N-insertions than the roughly 670-donor mean in a later analysis.

The PCR used 60 Vbeta and 13 Jbeta primers. Sequencing used immunoSEQ multiplex PCR; TCRdb keeps in-frame clones, though not all of them. Of 150,000 to 160,000 clones in the sample, more than 75% are singletons; the top ten hold 2% to 2.5%. In the case of this clone: Its antigen remains unidentified.

Germline CDR1 reads MGHRA; CDR2 reads YSYEKL. V shed 1 base and J shed 2 bases, with 12 bases lying between them. CDR3 length equals 15 residues. The sequencing input was PBMCs. The sequence came from a woman aged 18-29 years in good health and CMV-seronegative. V is TRBV4-1 and J is TRBJ2-7, with TRBD1 as a possible D gene (5 bases). The CDR3 DNA is TGCGCCAGCAGCCAAGTCGACAGCCGCCCCTACGAGCAGTACTTC. Its translation: CASSQVDSRPYEQYF.